This is a list of T cell receptor beta chains from one sample in a study of CD8 T cells in Susac syndrome. MiXCR, run by TCRdb on the immunoSEQ multiplex PCR reads, gives a single entry per CDR3 protein. The table records 100,000 to 150,000 distinct CDR3 sequences, just under 95% of them present only once. Sequencing was done on a sample of CD4+ T cells from PBMCs. Receptors were obtained from a human donor in good health. CDR3s include the opening cysteine and the closing phenylalanine or tryptophan. The D gene is left open where the match is weak. The listing skips clone size in some rows; elsewhere it reads once, few, many or a size class.

>TRBV21-1|NA|TRBJ2-6|NA
TGTGCCGGGTTGGTGGCCAACGTCCTGACTTTC
CAGLVANVLTF
>TRBV3-1|TRBD2|TRBJ2-1|NA
TGTGCCAGCAGCCGAGGCGGGAGGGCCATCGATGAGCAGTTCTTC
CASSRGGRAIDEQFF
>TRBV25-1|NA|TRBJ2-3|NA
TGTGCCAGCAGTGCTGCTACCGATACGCAGTATTTT
CASSAATDTQYF
>TRBV5-1|NA|TRBJ2-1|NA
TGCGCCAGCAGCTTGGAAGGTCCGGGGAAGCAGTTCTTC
CASSLEGPGKQFF
>TRBV30|NA|TRBJ2-5|NA
TGTGCCTGGGGCGGACTGGGCAACCAAGAGACCCAGTACTTC
CAWGGLGNQETQYF
>TRBV3-1|TRBD1|TRBJ2-2|NA
TGTGCCAGCAGCCGATACAGGGGAACCGGGGAGCTGTTTTTT
CASSRYRGTGELFF
>TRBV18|NA|TRBJ2-5|NA
TGTGCCAGCTCACCAAGACAGCCACAAGAGACCCAGTACTTC
CASSPRQPQETQYF
>TRBV20-1|TRBD2|TRBJ2-2|NA
TGCAGTGCTATGCCCTTTGGGGGTAGCGGGAGGACCGGGGAGCTGTTTTTT
CSAMPFGGSGRTGELFF
>TRBV7-2|NA|TRBJ2-2|NA
TGTGCCAGCAGCTTCTCGAACACCGGGGAGCTGTTTTTT
CASSFSNTGELFF
>TRBV5-8|NA|TRBJ2-7|NA
TGTGCCAGCAGCTTGGGTCCCAAGAAGGGATCCTACGAGCAGTACTTC
CASSLGPKKGSYEQYF
>TRBV29-1|NA|TRBJ1-1|NA
TGCAGCGTTGAAGCAAAGGGGTTTACTGAAGCTTTCTTT
CSVEAKGFTEAFF
>TRBV6-5|TRBD1|TRBJ2-4|NA
TGTGCCAGCAGTCCCCCGACAGGGCGGAACATTCAGTACTTC
CASSPPTGRNIQYF
>TRBV5-1|TRBD2|TRBJ2-1|NA
TGCGCCAGCAGCTTTGGGACTAGCGGGAGTATGAATGAGCAGTTCTTC
CASSFGTSGSMNEQFF
>TRBV30|NA|TRBJ1-3|NA
TGTGCCTGGAGTGTATCTGGAAACACCATATATTTT
CAWSVSGNTIYF
>TRBV12-3/TRBV12-4|TRBD2|TRBJ2-1|NA
TGTGCTTCAATAGCGGGAAGCTACAATGAGCAGTTCTTC
CASIAGSYNEQFF
>TRBV7-2|NA|TRBJ1-1|NA
TGTGCCAGCAGCTTAGTAGGGTGGGGGACTGAAGCTTTCTTT
CASSLVGWGTEAFF
>TRBV10-3|NA|TRBJ1-5|NA
TGTGCCATCAGTGAGTCGGGAGGTGGAAGCAATCAGCCCCAGCATTTT
CAISESGGGSNQPQHF
>TRBV11-2|NA|TRBJ1-2|NA
TGTGCCAGCTGGGCCCCCAGGGGACTTTTCTTC
CASWAPRGLFF
>TRBV27|NA|TRBJ2-1|once
TGTGCCAGCAGTTTAAGGCTAGCAGGGTACAATGAGCAGTTCTTC
CASSLRLAGYNEQFF
>TRBV27|TRBD1|TRBJ1-2|NA
TGTGCCAGCAGTACTGGACAGGGACTTAACACCTTC
CASSTGQGLNTF
>TRBV20-1|NA|TRBJ2-5|NA
TGCAGTGCTGCAGGGATTGCCCAAGAGACCCAGTACTTC
CSAAGIAQETQYF
>TRBV3-1|NA|TRBJ1-5|NA
TGTGCCAGCAGCCAAGGGACAAGCAATCAGCCCCAGCATTTT
CASSQGTSNQPQHF
>TRBV29-1|NA|TRBJ1-2|NA
TGCAGCGTTGCGGCCCCAGACAGTGGTCGCTATGGCTACACCTTC
CSVAAPDSGRYGYTF
>TRBV29-1|TRBD1|TRBJ2-1|once
TGCAGCGTTGATGGGACAGGGTCAGCAAATGAGCAGTTCTTC
CSVDGTGSANEQFF
>TRBV6-2/TRBV6-3|TRBD1|TRBJ1-1|NA
TGTGCCAGCAGTTACGTGGACAGGGGTTGGACTGAAGCTTTCTTT
CASSYVDRGWTEAFF
>TRBV30|NA|TRBJ1-2|NA
TGTGCCTCCCCCGCTGGGGTCCAGGGGGGCTACACCTTC
CASPAGVQGGYTF
>TRBV18|TRBD1|TRBJ1-2|once
TGTGCCAGCTCACCACCGCACAGGGGCGGCGGCTACACCTTC
CASSPPHRGGGYTF
>TRBV5-1|NA|TRBJ2-7|NA
TGCGCCAGCAGCCTCAGGGATTTCTACGAGCAGTACTTC
CASSLRDFYEQYF
>TRBV3-1|NA|TRBJ2-3|NA
TGTGCCAGCAGCCTGATGACAGGCACAGATACGCAGTATTTT
CASSLMTGTDTQYF
>TRBV12-3/TRBV12-4|NA|TRBJ2-1|NA
TGTGCCAGCAGTTTACAACCCTACAATGAGCAGTTCTTC
CASSLQPYNEQFF
>TRBV24-1|TRBD1|TRBJ2-1|NA
TGTGCCACCAGTTCCACTCGGACAGGGGGAGATGAGCAGTTCTTC
CATSSTRTGGDEQFF
>TRBV19|NA|TRBJ1-2|NA
TGTGCCAGTAGTATAGTTCGGGACGATGGCTACACCTTC
CASSIVRDDGYTF
>TRBV9|NA|TRBJ2-7|NA
TGTGCCAGCAGCCCGGGATCCGGCGAGCAGTACTTC
CASSPGSGEQYF